The 21 T cell receptor beta chains below were found in one sample sequenced in a study of T cells in Graves' hyperthyroidism and ophthalmopathy. TCR beta CDR3 regions were amplified from RNA transcripts. Using the HTBI primer set, a first-round RT-PCR was run on the TCR CDR3. TCRdb redid the calling of the multiplex PCR reads with MiXCR, one entry per CDR3 protein. The sample consists of 550,000 to 800,000 distinct CDR3 sequences, roughly 17% of them appearing once. The specimen was blood. These TCRs come from a man between 45 and 60 years old with Graves' hyperthyroidism.

This clonotype was seen more than once but under ten times. The chain recombines TRBV7-3 with TRBJ1-2; a weak D match, TRBD1 (6 bases). The CDR3 is made up of 15 amino acids. CDR1 SGHTA and CDR2 FQGTGA come from the germline V gene. The ends were cut back, 4 bases at V and 0 bases at J, with 12 bases in the middle. The CDR3 coding sequence is TGTGCCAGCAGCTCGGGACACAACGCTAACTATGGCTACACCTTC. It yields the protein CASSSGHNANYGYTF.

CDR3 DNA sequence: TGCAGCGTTTCCCGACTAGCGGGAGGGCCTAGAGATACGCAGTATTTT. Its translation: CSVSRLAGGPRDTQYF. This sequence joins TRBV29-1 and TRBJ2-3; 14 nucleotides match TRBD2. The ends lost 5 bases at V and 5 bases at J; junction bases unmatched: 9. The CDR3 is 16 residues long. Looked up from germline, CDR1 is SQVTM and CDR2 is ANQGSEA.

This clonotype was observed a handful of times. The V call is TRBV30, the J call TRBJ1-1; D is uncertain. With 5 bases removed from V and 2 bases from J, the gap between germline ends came to 6 bases. Germline CDR1 reads GTSNPN; CDR2 reads SVGIG (reference sequence). The CDR3 consists of 11 residues. CDR3 in DNA: TGTGCCTGGGGGGAAAACACTGAAGCTTTCTTT. It yields the protein CAWGENTEAFF.

This clonotype was seen ten or more times. V is TRBV19 and J is TRBJ1-1; TRBD1 might be the D (5 bases). Germline V lookup: CDR1 LNHDA, CDR2 SQIVND (reference sequence). V lost 1 base and J 10 bases, leaving 13 bases between the germline ends. CDR3 length: 13 residues. CDR3 sequence reads: CASSIGTGTGAFF. In nucleotides, the CDR3 is TGTGCCAGTAGTATAGGAACGGGGACGGGAGCTTTCTTT.

This clonotype was counted at least ten times. This rearrangement joins TRBV28 to TRBJ1-5; D might be TRBD1 (6 bases). This CDR3 spans 15 amino acids. V was cut by 8 bases and J by 8 bases, with 22 bases left in between. Germline V CDR1 and CDR2: MDHEN, SYDVKM. CDR3 DNA sequence: TGTGCCAGCTCCATCTCGCAGGGGCCTCAGGAGCCCCAGCATTTT. It specifies CASSISQGPQEPQHF.

This clonotype was counted at least ten times. The gene calls are TRBV2 and TRBJ1-5, with D possibly TRBD1 on 6 matching bases. Trimming pared 6 bases from V and 1 base from J, leaving 13 bases between. Germline V CDR1 and CDR2: SNHLY, FYNNEI. The CDR3 has 15 residues. The CDR3 region is CASRQQDSSNQPQHF. The CDR3 region has the DNA TGTGCCAGCAGGCAACAGGACAGCAGCAATCAGCCCCAGCATTTT.

This clonotype was seen at least ten times. This chain joins TRBV12-3 or TRBV12-4 and TRBJ2-7, with D perhaps TRBD2 (6 bases). The CDR3 is made up of 14 amino acids. The ends were cut back, 1 base at V and 2 bases at J, with 9 bases in the middle. CDR3 residues: CASSLGGVAYEQYF. The CDR3 DNA reads TGTGCCAGCAGTTTAGGGGGGGTAGCCTACGAGCAGTACTTC.

This clonotype appeared many times. The chain employs TRBV27 and TRBJ2-2; possible D gene TRBD2, 5 bases. Trimming took 5 bases from V and 4 from J, leaving 14 bases between them. The CDR3 covers 15 residues. In germline, CDR1 is MNHEY, CDR2 SMNVEV (reference sequence). CDR3 amino acids: CASSPPGRVTGELFF. As DNA, the CDR3 is TGTGCCAGCAGTCCCCCGGGGAGAGTCACCGGGGAGCTGTTTTTT.

This clonotype was seen a handful of times. V gene TRBV28 combines with J gene TRBJ1-6, with D possibly matching TRBD1 (6 bases). The CDR3 has 15 amino acids. Germline V lookup: CDR1 MDHEN, CDR2 SYDVKM. V was pared by 3 bases and J by 10 bases, with 16 bases between. The chain's CDR3 is CASSLGNRVDSPLHF. DNA of the CDR3: TGTGCCAGCAGTTTGGGGAACAGGGTAGACTCACCCCTCCACTTT.

This clonotype came up a few times. The chain combines TRBV14 with TRBJ2-7, with TRBD2 matching over 7 bases. With 1 base clipped from V and 1 base from J, the junction kept 7 bases outside the gene matches. The CDR3 has 16 residues. CDR1 SGHDN and CDR2 FVKESK come from the germline V gene. The CDR3: CASSQGRASGSYEQYF. The CDR3 nucleotides are TGTGCCAGCAGCCAAGGTAGGGCTAGCGGATCCTACGAGCAGTACTTC.

The chain recombines TRBV5-1 with TRBJ1-4; no definite D call. The length of the CDR3 is 15 residues. V was trimmed by 4 bases and J by 0 bases, leaving 10 bases between them. In germline, CDR1 is SGHRS, CDR2 YFSETQ. CDR3 loop: CASSSDGATNEKLFF. The DNA for the CDR3 is TGCGCCAGCAGCAGCGACGGAGCAACTAATGAAAAACTGTTTTTT.

V gene TRBV6-1 combines with J gene TRBJ2-1, with TRBD2 identical over 12 bases. CDR3 length: 16 residues. Germline V gives CDR1 MNHNS, CDR2 SASEGT. With 6 bases clipped from V and 7 bases from J, the junction kept 10 bases outside the gene matches. CDR3 region: CASRLASGRAGNEQFF. CDR3 nucleotide sequence: TGTGCCAGCAGGCTCGCTAGCGGGAGGGCGGGGAATGAGCAGTTCTTC.

This clonotype was seen repeatedly, ten times or more. The V and J genes are TRBV28 and TRBJ2-2; perhaps TRBD2 as D (6 bases). Germline CDR1 MDHEN, CDR2 SYDVKM. Trimming pared 6 bases from V and 3 bases from J, leaving 17 bases between. This CDR3 region has 16 residues. CDR3 bases: TGTGCCAGCAGCTCCTCGATGGGAGGTCACACCGGGGAGCTGTTTTTT. This encodes CASSSSMGGHTGELFF. Together with reference TRBV28 and TRBJ2-2, the CDR3 gives the full variable domain: DVKVTQSSRYLVKRTGEKVFLECVQDMDHENMFWYRQDPGLGLRLIYFSYDVKMKEKGDIPEGYSVSREKKERFSLILESASTNQTSMYLCASSSSMGGHTGELFFGEGSRLTVL.

The table lists this clonotype with many counts. V gene TRBV6-5 combines with J gene TRBJ2-5; D remains unclear. Germline V gives CDR1 MNHEY, CDR2 SVGAGI. There are 15 residues in the CDR3. The V end lost 2 bases, the J end lost 2 bases, and 12 bases lay between the germline ends. The CDR3 DNA reads TGTGCCAGCAGTTACGGTGTGGGGTTTCAAGAGACCCAGTACTTC. This codes for CASSYGVGFQETQYF.

Regarding this clonotype: A junction end diverges from the germline sequence, so it may reflect a read error. The chain employs TRBV2 and TRBJ2-4, with D possibly TRBD1 on 6 matching bases. The CDR3 consists of 17 residues. CDR1 and CDR2 from the germline V gene are SNHLY and FYNNEI. This chain's CDR3 is CASSAPQGVGAKNIQCF. CDR3 coding DNA: TGCGCCAGCAGCGCCCCACAGGGCGTTGGGGCCAAAAACATTCAGTGCTTC.

The genes are TRBV5-5 and TRBJ2-7, with 7 bases lining up with TRBD2. Germline CDR1 SGHKS, CDR2 YYEKEE (reference sequence). The CDR3 extends over 15 amino acids. The junction had 7 bases not matched to a gene; V was cut back by 4 bases and J by 0 bases. This CDR3 reads CASSEGLVGSYEQYF. The CDR3 nucleotides are TGTGCCAGCAGCGAAGGACTAGTGGGCTCCTACGAGCAGTACTTC.

This clonotype was picked up a small number of times. The J gene is TRBJ1-4, the V gene TRBV7-9; D gene unclear. The V gene's germline CDR1 is SEHNR and CDR2 FQNEAQ (reference sequence). The CDR3 is 13 amino acids. The CDR3 bases are TGTGCAGAAAAGGGCCCTGGGAATGAAAAACTGTTTTTT. As protein: CAEKGPGNEKLFF.

In its sample, this clonotype was seen many times. V usage is TRBV27 and J usage is TRBJ2-7; maybe TRBD2 (5 bases). The CDR3 contains 13 residues. Germline V gene sequence: CDR1 MNHEY, CDR2 SMNVEV (reference sequence). Trimming pared 6 bases from V and 0 bases from J, leaving 9 bases between. The CDR3 coding sequence is TGTGCCAGCAGAAGGGAGCCCTCCTACGAGCAGTACTTC. The encoded protein is CASRREPSYEQYF.

This clonotype was counted at least ten times. The V and J genes are TRBV6-1 and TRBJ1-4, with TRBD1 matching 7 bases. Germline CDR1 reads MNHNS; CDR2 reads SASEGT. There are 16 residues in the CDR3. Trimming at V came to 8 bases and at J to 6 bases, leaving 15 bases not matched to a gene. DNA for the CDR3: TGTGCCAGCCGGAGGGTTTCAACAGGGGCGGATGAAAAACTGTTTTTT. Its translation: CASRRVSTGADEKLFF.

This clonotype was observed at least ten times. The chain recombines TRBV24-1 with TRBJ1-1, with TRBD1 identical over 7 bases. The CDR3 covers 15 residues. V trimming: 7 bases; J trimming: 5 bases; junction bases outside the gene matches: 12. CDR1 is KGHDR, CDR2 SFDVKD, per germline. The CDR3 DNA follows: TGTGCCACCAGGAGTACAGGGGACCCGGCAACTGAAGCTTTCTTT. This translates into CATRSTGDPATEAFF.

This clonotype was observed many times. The chain couples TRBV6-2 or TRBV6-3 to TRBJ2-3; no definite D call. V was trimmed by 5 bases and J by 0 bases, leaving 6 bases between them. Germline loops: CDR1 MNHEY, CDR2 SVGEGT. CDR3 size: 13 residues. The CDR3 sequence: CASSGISTDTQYF. CDR3 sequence (DNA): TGTGCCAGCAGTGGGATTAGCACAGATACGCAGTATTTT.